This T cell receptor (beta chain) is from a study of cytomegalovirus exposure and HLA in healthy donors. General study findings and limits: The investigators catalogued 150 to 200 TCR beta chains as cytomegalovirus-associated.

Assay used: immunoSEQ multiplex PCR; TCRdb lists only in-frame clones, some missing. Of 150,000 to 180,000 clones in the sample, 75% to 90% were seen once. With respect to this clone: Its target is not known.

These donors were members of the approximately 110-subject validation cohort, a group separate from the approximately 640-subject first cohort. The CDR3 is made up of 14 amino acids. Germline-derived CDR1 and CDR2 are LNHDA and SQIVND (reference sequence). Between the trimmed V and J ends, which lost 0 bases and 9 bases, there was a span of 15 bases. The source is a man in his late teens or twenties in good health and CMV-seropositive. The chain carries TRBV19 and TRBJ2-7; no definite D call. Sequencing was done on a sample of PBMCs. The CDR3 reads CASSIDPGRGGQYF. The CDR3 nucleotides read TGTGCCAGTAGTATAGACCCCGGTCGCGGCGGGCAGTACTTC.